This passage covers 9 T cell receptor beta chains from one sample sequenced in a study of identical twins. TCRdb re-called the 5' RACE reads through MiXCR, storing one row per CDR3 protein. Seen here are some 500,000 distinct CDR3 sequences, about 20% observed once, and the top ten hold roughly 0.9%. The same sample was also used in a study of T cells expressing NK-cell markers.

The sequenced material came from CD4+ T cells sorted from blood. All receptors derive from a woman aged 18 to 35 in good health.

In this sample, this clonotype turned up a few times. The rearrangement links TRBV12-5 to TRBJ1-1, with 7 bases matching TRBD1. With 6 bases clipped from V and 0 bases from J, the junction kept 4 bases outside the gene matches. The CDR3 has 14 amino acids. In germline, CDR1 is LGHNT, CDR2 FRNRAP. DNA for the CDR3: TGTGCTAGTGGCGGGGACAGTTTGAACACTGAAGCTTTCTTT. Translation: CASGGDSLNTEAFF.

The CDR3 DNA sequence: TGCAGTGCTAGACAGGCAACTAATGAAAAACTGTTTTTT. Its protein is CSARQATNEKLFF. The genes are TRBV20-1 and TRBJ1-4; no definite D call. V was pared by 2 bases and J by 0 bases, with 4 bases between. The CDR3 consists of 13 residues. Germline V CDR1 and CDR2: DFQATT, SNEGSKA (reference sequence).

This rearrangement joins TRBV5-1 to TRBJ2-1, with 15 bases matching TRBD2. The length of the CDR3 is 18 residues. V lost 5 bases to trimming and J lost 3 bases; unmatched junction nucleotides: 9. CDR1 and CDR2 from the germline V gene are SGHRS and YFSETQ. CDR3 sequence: CASSRGLAGGTLYNEQFF. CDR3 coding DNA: TGCGCCAGCAGTAGAGGACTAGCGGGAGGGACCCTCTACAATGAGCAGTTCTTC.

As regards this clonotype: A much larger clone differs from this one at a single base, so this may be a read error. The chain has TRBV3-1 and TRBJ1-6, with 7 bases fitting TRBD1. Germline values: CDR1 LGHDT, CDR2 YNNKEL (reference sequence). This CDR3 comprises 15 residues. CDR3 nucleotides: TGTGCCTGCAGCCACACAGGGGTAGATAATTCACCCCTCCACTTT. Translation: CACSHTGVDNSPLHF. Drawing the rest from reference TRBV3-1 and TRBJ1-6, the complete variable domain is DTAVSQTPKYLVTQMGNDKSIKCEQNLGHDTMYWYKQDSKKFLKIMFSYNNKELIINETVPNRFSPKSPDKAHLNLHINSLELGDSAVYFCACSHTGVDNSPLHFGNGTRLTVT.

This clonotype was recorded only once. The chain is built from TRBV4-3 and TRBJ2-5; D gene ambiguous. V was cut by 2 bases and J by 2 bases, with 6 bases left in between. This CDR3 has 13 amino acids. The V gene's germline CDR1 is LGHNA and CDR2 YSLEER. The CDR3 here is CASSQHKQETQYF. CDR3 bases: TGCGCCAGCAGCCAACACAAACAAGAGACCCAGTACTTC.

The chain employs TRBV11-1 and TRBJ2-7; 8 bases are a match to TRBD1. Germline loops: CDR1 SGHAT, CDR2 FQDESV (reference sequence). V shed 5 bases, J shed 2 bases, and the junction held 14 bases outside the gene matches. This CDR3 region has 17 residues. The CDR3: CASSPGTGSPRAYEQYF. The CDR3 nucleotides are TGTGCCAGCAGCCCCGGGACAGGCTCTCCTAGAGCCTACGAGCAGTACTTC. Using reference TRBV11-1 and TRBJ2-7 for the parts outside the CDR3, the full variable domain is EAEVAQSPRYKITEKSQAVAFWCDPISGHATLYWYRQILGQGPELLVQFQDESVVDDSQLPKDRFSAERLKGVDSTLKIQPAELGDSAMYLCASSPGTGSPRAYEQYFGPGTRLTVT.

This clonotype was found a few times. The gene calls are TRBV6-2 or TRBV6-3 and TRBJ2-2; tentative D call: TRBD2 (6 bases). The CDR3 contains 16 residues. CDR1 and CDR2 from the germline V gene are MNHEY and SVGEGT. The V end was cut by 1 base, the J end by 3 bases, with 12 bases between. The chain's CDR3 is CASSYFPGADTGELFF. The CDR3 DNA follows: TGTGCCAGCAGTTACTTCCCGGGAGCGGACACCGGGGAGCTGTTTTTT.

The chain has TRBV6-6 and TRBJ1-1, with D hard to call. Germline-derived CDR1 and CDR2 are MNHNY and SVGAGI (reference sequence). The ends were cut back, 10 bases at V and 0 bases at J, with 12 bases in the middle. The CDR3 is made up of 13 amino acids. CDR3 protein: CATCKILNTEAFF. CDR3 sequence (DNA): TGTGCCACATGTAAGATACTGAACACTGAAGCTTTCTTT.

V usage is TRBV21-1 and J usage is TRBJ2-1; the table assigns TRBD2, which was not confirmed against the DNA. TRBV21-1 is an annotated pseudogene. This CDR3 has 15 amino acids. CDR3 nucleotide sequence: TGTGCCAGCAGCCCCACTAGCGGACCCCCCAATGAGCAGTTCTTC. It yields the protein CASSPTSGPPNEQFF.